The TCR beta chain under discussion was sequenced for a study of a mutant IDH1 vaccine in newly diagnosed glioma. Turning to the study itself: Beginning 4-6 weeks after radiotherapy alone, or with temozolomide cycles, vaccination took place. Study-wide findings and caveats: The study observed vaccine-induced immune responses in roughly 93% of patients.

Stated time point: week 35, safety follow-up. Every vaccine dose comprised 300 ug of mutant IDH1 20-mer peptide plus topical imiquimod. The table came from immunoSEQ multiplex PCR; TCRdb's copy has only in-frame clones and leaves some out. The table shows some 42,000 clones, with approximately 80% occurring only once. Germline V gene data show CDR1 as LNHNV and CDR2 as YYDKDF (reference sequence). CDR3 length equals 17 residues. V shed 0 bases, J shed 5 bases, and the junction held 12 bases outside the gene matches. Details on this clone: What it recognizes is unknown.

The receptor's source is a woman between 50 and 59 years old with glioma. The V and J genes are TRBV15 and TRBJ2-5; 7 positions agree with TRBD1. The input for sequencing was PBMCs, taken from a glioma patient whose treatment included an IDH1 peptide vaccine. The CDR3 DNA reads TGTGCCACCAGCAGAGATCGAGGAAGGGGGCTGTTGGAGACCCAGTACTTC. Translating it yields CATSRDRGRGLLETQYF.